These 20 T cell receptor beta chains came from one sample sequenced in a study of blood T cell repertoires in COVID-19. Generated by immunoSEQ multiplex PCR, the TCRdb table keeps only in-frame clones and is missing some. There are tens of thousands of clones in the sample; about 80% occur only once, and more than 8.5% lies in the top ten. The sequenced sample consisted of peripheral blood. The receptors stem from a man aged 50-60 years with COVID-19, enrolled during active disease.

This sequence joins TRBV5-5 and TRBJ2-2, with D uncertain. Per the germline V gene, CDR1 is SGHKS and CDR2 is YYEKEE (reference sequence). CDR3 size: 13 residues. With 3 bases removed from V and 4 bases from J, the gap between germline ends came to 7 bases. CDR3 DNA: TGTGCCAGCAGCTATTTCTTCACCGGGGAGCTGTTTTTT. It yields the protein CASSYFFTGELFF.

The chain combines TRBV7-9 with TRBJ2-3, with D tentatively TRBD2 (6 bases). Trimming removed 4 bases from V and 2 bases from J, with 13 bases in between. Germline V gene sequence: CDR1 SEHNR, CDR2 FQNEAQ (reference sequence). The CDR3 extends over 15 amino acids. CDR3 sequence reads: CASSSRTGLTDTQYF. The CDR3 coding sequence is TGTGCCAGCAGCTCCCGGACGGGACTCACAGATACGCAGTATTTT.

CDR3 nucleotide sequence: TGCGCCAGCAGCTTCAACGTTCCGGCAGTTCAGACATATGGCTACACCTTC. This translates into CASSFNVPAVQTYGYTF. The chain links TRBV5-1 to TRBJ1-2; D ambiguous. The CDR3 covers 17 residues. CDR1 SGHRS and CDR2 YFSETQ come from the germline V gene. V was clipped by 2 bases and J by 5 bases, with 22 bases between them. Looking up the rest from reference TRBV5-1 and TRBJ1-2 gives the full variable domain: KAGVTQTPRYLIKTRGQQVTLSCSPISGHRSVSWYQQTPGQGLQFLFEYFSETQRNKGNFPGRFSGRQFSNSRSEMNVSTLELGDSALYLCASSFNVPAVQTYGYTFGSGTRLTVV.

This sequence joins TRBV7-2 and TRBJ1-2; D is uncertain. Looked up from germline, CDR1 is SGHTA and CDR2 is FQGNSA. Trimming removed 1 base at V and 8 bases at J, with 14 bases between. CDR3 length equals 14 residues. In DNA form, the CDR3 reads TGTGCCAGCAGCTTAGGTTCCGAATCGAGGGGCTACACCTTC. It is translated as CASSLGSESRGYTF.

In DNA, the CDR3 is TGTGCCAGCAGCTTAGCGGCTAGCGGGGTTCTAGAGCAGTACTTC. It yields the protein CASSLAASGVLEQYF. The chain links TRBV7-2 to TRBJ2-7; 9 bases map to TRBD2. After removal of 0 bases from V and 7 bases from J, the junction contained 7 bases not matched to a gene. Germline lookup yields CDR1 SGHTA and CDR2 FQGNSA. This CDR3 contains 15 residues.

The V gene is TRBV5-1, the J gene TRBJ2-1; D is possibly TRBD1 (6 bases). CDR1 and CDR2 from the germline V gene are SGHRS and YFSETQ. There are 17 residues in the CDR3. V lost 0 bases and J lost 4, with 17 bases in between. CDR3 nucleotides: TGCGCCAGCAGCTTGGAGGTCAACAGGGCCGCATACAATGAGCAGTTCTTC. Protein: CASSLEVNRAAYNEQFF. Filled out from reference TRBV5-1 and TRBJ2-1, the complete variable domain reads KAGVTQTPRYLIKTRGQQVTLSCSPISGHRSVSWYQQTPGQGLQFLFEYFSETQRNKGNFPGRFSGRQFSNSRSEMNVSTLELGDSALYLCASSLEVNRAAYNEQFFGPGTRLTVL.

CDR3 protein: CASSPSGQGRTEAFF. The DNA of the CDR3 is TGTGCCAGCAGTCCGTCCGGACAGGGGCGTACTGAAGCTTTCTTT. The chain employs TRBV28 and TRBJ1-1, with 9 bases that match TRBD1. Germline V gene lookup returns CDR1 MDHEN and CDR2 SYDVKM. The CDR3 contains 15 residues. V trimming: 5 bases; J trimming: 5 bases; junction bases outside the gene matches: 9.

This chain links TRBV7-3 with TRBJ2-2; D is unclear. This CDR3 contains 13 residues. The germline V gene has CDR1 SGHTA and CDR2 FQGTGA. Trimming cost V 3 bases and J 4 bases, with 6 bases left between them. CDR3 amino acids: CASSFTVTGELFF. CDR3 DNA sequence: TGTGCCAGCAGCTTTACGGTCACCGGGGAGCTGTTTTTT. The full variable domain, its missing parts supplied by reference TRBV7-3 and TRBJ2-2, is GAGVSQTPSNKVTEKGKYVELRCDPISGHTALYWYRQSLGQGPEFLIYFQGTGAADDSGLPNDRFFAVRPEGSVSTLKIQRTERGDSAVYLCASSFTVTGELFFGEGSRLTVL.

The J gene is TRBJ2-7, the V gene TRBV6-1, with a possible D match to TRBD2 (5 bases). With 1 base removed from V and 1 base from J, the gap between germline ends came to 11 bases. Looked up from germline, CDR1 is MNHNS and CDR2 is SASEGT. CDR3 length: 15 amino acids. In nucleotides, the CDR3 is TGTGCCAGCAGTGAAGGTGAGGGTAGATCCTACGAGCAGTACTTC. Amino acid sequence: CASSEGEGRSYEQYF.

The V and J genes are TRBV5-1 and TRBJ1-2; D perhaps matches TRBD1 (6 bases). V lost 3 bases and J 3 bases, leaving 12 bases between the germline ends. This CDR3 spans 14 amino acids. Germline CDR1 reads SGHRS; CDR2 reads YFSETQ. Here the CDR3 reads CASSSLQGDYGYTF. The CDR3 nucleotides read TGCGCCAGCAGCTCCCTACAGGGCGACTATGGCTACACCTTC.

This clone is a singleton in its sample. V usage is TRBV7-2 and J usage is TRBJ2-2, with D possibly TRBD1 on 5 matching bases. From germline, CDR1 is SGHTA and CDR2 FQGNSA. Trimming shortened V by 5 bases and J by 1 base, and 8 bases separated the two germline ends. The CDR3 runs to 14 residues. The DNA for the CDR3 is TGTGCCAGCAGCCGCACAGGGAACACCGGGGAGCTGTTTTTT. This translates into CASSRTGNTGELFF.

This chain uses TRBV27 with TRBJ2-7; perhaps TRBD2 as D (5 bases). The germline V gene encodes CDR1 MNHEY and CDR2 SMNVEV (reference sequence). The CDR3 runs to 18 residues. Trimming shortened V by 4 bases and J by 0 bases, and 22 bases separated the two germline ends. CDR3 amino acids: CASSSNPPRGKLSYEQYF. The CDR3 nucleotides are TGTGCCAGCAGTTCTAACCCCCCACGGGGAAAGCTCTCCTACGAGCAGTACTTC.

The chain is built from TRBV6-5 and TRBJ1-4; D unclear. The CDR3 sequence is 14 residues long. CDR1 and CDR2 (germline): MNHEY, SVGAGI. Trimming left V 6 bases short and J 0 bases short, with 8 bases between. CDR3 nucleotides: TGTGCCAGCAGAACTCTGGCAACTAATGAAAAACTGTTTTTT. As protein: CASRTLATNEKLFF.

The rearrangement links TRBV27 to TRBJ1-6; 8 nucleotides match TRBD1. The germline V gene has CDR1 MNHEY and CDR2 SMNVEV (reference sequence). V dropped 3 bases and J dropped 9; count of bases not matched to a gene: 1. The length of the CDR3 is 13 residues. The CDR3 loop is CASSLTGVSPLHF. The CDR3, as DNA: TGTGCCAGCAGTTTGACAGGGGTTTCACCCCTCCACTTT.

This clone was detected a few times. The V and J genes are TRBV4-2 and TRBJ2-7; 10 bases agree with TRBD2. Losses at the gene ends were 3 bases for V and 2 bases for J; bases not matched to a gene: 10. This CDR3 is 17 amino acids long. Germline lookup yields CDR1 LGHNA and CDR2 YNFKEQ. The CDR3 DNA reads TGTGCCAGCAGCCAGGAGCTATCCGGACTAGCGGCCTACGAGCAGTACTTC. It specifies CASSQELSGLAAYEQYF.

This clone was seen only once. Here the CDR3 DNA reads TGCGCCAGCAGACTAGGTCGGGGCTCTGGAAACACCATATATTTT. Amino acid sequence: CASRLGRGSGNTIYF. This chain uses TRBV5-1 with TRBJ1-3; D call uncertain. The CDR3 covers 15 residues. V lost 5 bases and J 0 bases, leaving 12 bases between the germline ends. The germline CDR1 and CDR2 sequences are SGHRS and YFSETQ.

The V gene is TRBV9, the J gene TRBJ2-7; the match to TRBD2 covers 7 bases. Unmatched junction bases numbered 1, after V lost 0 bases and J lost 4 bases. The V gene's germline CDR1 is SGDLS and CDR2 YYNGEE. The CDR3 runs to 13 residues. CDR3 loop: CASSVGLAYEQYF. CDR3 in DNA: TGTGCCAGCAGCGTAGGACTAGCTTACGAGCAGTACTTC.

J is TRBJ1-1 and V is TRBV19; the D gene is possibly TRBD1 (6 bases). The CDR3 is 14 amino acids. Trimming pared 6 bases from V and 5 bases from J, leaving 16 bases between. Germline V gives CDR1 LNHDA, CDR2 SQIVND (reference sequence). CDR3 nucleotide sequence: TGTGCCAGTAGGGGGGGGCAGGGGACAACTGAAGCTTTCTTT. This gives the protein CASRGGQGTTEAFF.

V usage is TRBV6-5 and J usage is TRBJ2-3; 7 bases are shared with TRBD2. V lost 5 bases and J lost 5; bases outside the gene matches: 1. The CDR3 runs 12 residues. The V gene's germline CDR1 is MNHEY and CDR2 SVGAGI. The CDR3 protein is CASSREEDTQYF. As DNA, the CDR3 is TGTGCCAGCAGTCGGGAGGAAGATACGCAGTATTTT.

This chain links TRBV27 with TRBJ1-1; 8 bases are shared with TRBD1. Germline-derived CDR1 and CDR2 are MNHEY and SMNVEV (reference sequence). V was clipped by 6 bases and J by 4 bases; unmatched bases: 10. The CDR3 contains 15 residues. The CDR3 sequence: CASRQFQGAVTEAFF. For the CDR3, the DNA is TGTGCCAGCAGACAATTTCAGGGGGCAGTCACTGAAGCTTTCTTT.